This T cell receptor beta chain was sequenced during a study of blood T cell repertoires in COVID-19. The CDR3 totals 15 residues. V gave up 3 bases and J gave up 8 bases; unmatched junction bases: 10. CDR1 is LNHNV and CDR2 is YYDKDF in the germline V gene (reference sequence). Original data processing: Nucleated cell number was recorded as an estimate derived from reference gene primer amplification. Some clones are missing from TCRdb's copy, which holds only in-frame ones; the method was immunoSEQ multiplex PCR. That table gives V, J and clone size, and the DNA gave D and trimming. This table has a few hundred thousand clones, approximately 80% appearing once.

Sequences were obtained from peripheral blood. V is TRBV15 and J is TRBJ1-2, with TRBD1 matching 9 bases. This TCR came from a woman in her fifties or sixties with acute or convalescent COVID-19. The CDR3 coding sequence is TGTGCCACCAGCAGGGGGGGACAGGGTGCCTTGGGCTACACCTTC. Residues: CATSRGGQGALGYTF. The full variable domain, rest sourced from reference TRBV15 and TRBJ1-2, is DAMVIQNPRYQVTQFGKPVTLSCSQTLNHNVMYWYQQKSSQAPKLLFHYYDKDFNNEADTPDNFQSRRPNTSFCFLDIRSPGLGDTAMYLCATSRGGQGALGYTFGSGTRLTVV.